The 27 T cell receptor beta chains listed next were all sequenced from one sample in a study of cytomegalovirus exposure and HLA in healthy donors. Assay used: immunoSEQ multiplex PCR; TCRdb lists only in-frame clones, some missing. The sample has over 200,000 clones, less than 85% seen once. Sequences were obtained from PBMCs. The receptors shown here come from a woman aged 18-30 years in good health and CMV-seronegative.

This chain links TRBV7-6 with TRBJ1-3, with D possibly being TRBD1 (5 bases). Trimming stripped 4 bases from V and 3 bases from J, with 7 bases between. This CDR3 contains 13 residues. The germline gives CDR1 SGHVS, CDR2 FNYEAQ. CDR3 loop: CASSSGVGNTIYF. The CDR3 DNA follows: TGTGCCAGCAGCTCGGGGGTTGGAAACACCATATATTTT.

J is TRBJ2-2 and V is TRBV7-9, with TRBD1 identical over 7 bases. The J segment lost 4 bases and the V segment lost 1 base, leaving 15 bases of the junction unmatched. The germline V gene has CDR1 SEHNR and CDR2 FQNEAQ (reference sequence). The CDR3 is made up of 19 amino acids. The CDR3 sequence is CASSLGAGGMTLFTGELFF. DNA for the CDR3: TGTGCCAGCAGCTTAGGTGCAGGGGGTATGACCCTGTTCACCGGGGAGCTGTTTTTT.

This clone showed up just a few times. V gene TRBV19 combines with J gene TRBJ1-1, with 7 bases fitting TRBD1. Germline CDR1 LNHDA, CDR2 SQIVND (reference sequence). This CDR3 contains 13 residues. The ends lost 6 bases at V and 5 bases at J; junction bases unmatched: 6. The CDR3 bases are TGTGCCAGTAGGACGACAGGGCAAACTGAAGCTTTCTTT. Translating gives CASRTTGQTEAFF.

The chain has TRBV5-1 and TRBJ2-1, with TRBD2 as a possible D gene (6 bases). CDR3 length: 15 amino acids. Trimming pared 4 bases from V and 3 bases from J, leaving 14 bases between. CDR1 and CDR2 from the germline V gene are SGHRS and YFSETQ. The CDR3 DNA follows: TGCGCCAGCAGCGCCGGGGTAGCGGACTACAATGAGCAGTTCTTC. It translates to CASSAGVADYNEQFF.

V gene TRBV28 combines with J gene TRBJ1-2; possibly TRBD1 for D (5 bases). V was pared by 5 bases and J by 13 bases, with 17 bases between. CDR1 and CDR2 (germline): MDHEN, SYDVKM. The CDR3 extends over 12 amino acids. The chain's CDR3 is CASSIKGRRATF. The CDR3 DNA is TGTGCCAGCAGTATAAAGGGACGCCGTGCCACCTTC.

This clone has only a few counts. This chain connects TRBV5-1 to TRBJ2-2, with TRBD2 matching over 10 bases. The CDR3 runs to 15 residues. In germline, CDR1 is SGHRS, CDR2 YFSETQ. J gave up 5 bases and V 4 bases, and 5 bases lay outside the gene matches. DNA of the CDR3: TGCGCCAGCAGCACGGGACTAGCGTCAACCGGGGAGCTGTTTTTT. Its protein product is CASSTGLASTGELFF. Full variable domain (outside the CDR3, taken from reference TRBV5-1 and TRBJ2-2): KAGVTQTPRYLIKTRGQQVTLSCSPISGHRSVSWYQQTPGQGLQFLFEYFSETQRNKGNFPGRFSGRQFSNSRSEMNVSTLELGDSALYLCASSTGLASTGELFFGEGSRLTVL.

This clone was counted between two and nine times. The gene calls are TRBV19 and TRBJ1-2; 7 nucleotides align to TRBD1. CDR1 LNHDA and CDR2 SQIVND come from the germline V gene (reference sequence). V was clipped by 1 base and J by 7 bases; unmatched bases: 3. This CDR3 comprises 13 residues. The CDR3 DNA reads TGTGCCAGTAGTATAGGGACAGGCGGTGGCTACACCTTC. Residues: CASSIGTGGGYTF.

The count of this clone is one. This chain uses TRBV2 with TRBJ1-1, with TRBD1 matching 7 bases. Unmatched junction bases numbered 7, after V lost 5 bases and J lost 4 bases. Germline loops: CDR1 SNHLY, CDR2 FYNNEI. The CDR3 covers 14 residues. In DNA, the CDR3 is TGTGCCAGCAGTTACCTGACAGGGACCACTGAAGCTTTCTTT. It codes for CASSYLTGTTEAFF.

This chain joins TRBV5-1 and TRBJ1-3; no definite D call. Germline-derived CDR1 and CDR2 are SGHRS and YFSETQ. Trimming removed 2 bases from V and 2 bases from J, with 11 bases in between. The CDR3 is 15 amino acids. CDR3 sequence reads: CASSLAGATGNTIYF. Here the CDR3 DNA reads TGCGCCAGCAGCTTAGCCGGTGCGACTGGAAACACCATATATTTT.

The chain uses TRBV28 and TRBJ2-6; no clear D. CDR3 length equals 15 residues. Deletions cut 2 bases from V and 0 bases from J, with 5 bases between. The germline V gene has CDR1 MDHEN and CDR2 SYDVKM. The CDR3 nucleotides are TGTGCCAGCAGTTTAGTGGACTCTGGGGCCAACGTCCTGACTTTC. It specifies CASSLVDSGANVLTF. Drawing the rest from reference TRBV28 and TRBJ2-6, the complete variable domain is DVKVTQSSRYLVKRTGEKVFLECVQDMDHENMFWYRQDPGLGLRLIYFSYDVKMKEKGDIPEGYSVSREKKERFSLILESASTNQTSMYLCASSLVDSGANVLTFGAGSRLTVL.

V is TRBV21-1 and J is TRBJ1-6. TRBV21-1 is classified as a pseudogene. The CDR3 is 18 amino acids. CDR3 DNA: TGTGCCAGCAGCATGAGGACTGGAGTCAGCTCCTATAATTCACCCCTCCACTTT. Its translation: CASSMRTGVSSYNSPLHF.

The table lists this clone with a count of one. V gene TRBV29-1 combines with J gene TRBJ1-4; TRBD1 agrees at 7 bases. CDR1 and CDR2 (germline): SQVTM, ANQGSEA. This CDR3 comprises 13 residues. V was clipped by 3 bases and J by 7 bases; unmatched bases: 5. The CDR3 DNA sequence: TGCAGCGTTGATACAGGGGACTTTGAAAAACTGTTTTTT. Amino acids: CSVDTGDFEKLFF.

The chain uses TRBV27 and TRBJ2-4; the D gene is possibly TRBD2 (6 bases). CDR3 length: 13 residues. Trimming took 8 bases from V and 8 from J, leaving 16 bases between them. The V gene's germline CDR1 is MNHEY and CDR2 SMNVEV (reference sequence). CDR3 coding DNA: TGTGCCAGCGGGGGGATGAGGGGTCACATTCAGTACTTC. This translates into CASGGMRGHIQYF.

The rearrangement uses TRBV30 and TRBJ1-1; 9 bases align to TRBD1. This CDR3 is 15 amino acids long. V dropped 0 bases and J dropped 0; count of bases not matched to a gene: 2. CDR1 and CDR2 (germline): GTSNPN, SVGIG (reference sequence). CDR3: CAWSVGTGLNTEAFF. CDR3 nucleotides: TGTGCCTGGAGTGTAGGGACAGGGCTGAACACTGAAGCTTTCTTT.

The chain employs TRBV5-4 and TRBJ2-7, with D perhaps TRBD1 or TRBD2 (5 bases each). CDR3 length equals 14 residues. V was pared by 4 bases and J by 2 bases, with 13 bases between. Germline CDR1 reads SGHNT; CDR2 reads YYREEE (reference sequence). The CDR3, as DNA: TGTGCCAGCAGCCCCCGGGACGGACCCTACGAGCAGTACTTC. The encoded protein is CASSPRDGPYEQYF. Variable domain in full (rest from reference TRBV5-4 and TRBJ2-7): ETGVTQSPTHLIKTRGQQVTLRCSSQSGHNTVSWYQQALGQGPQFIFQYYREEENGRGNFPPRFSGLQFPNYSSELNVNALELDDSALYLCASSPRDGPYEQYFGPGTRLTVT.

The chain has TRBV6-5 and TRBJ1-2; 10 bases are shared with TRBD1. The CDR3 covers 14 residues. J lost 8 bases, V lost 4 bases, and 7 bases had no gene match. In germline, CDR1 is MNHEY, CDR2 SVGAGI. The CDR3 sequence is CASSSETGGSGYTF. In DNA, the CDR3 is TGTGCCAGCAGTTCCGAGACAGGGGGCAGCGGCTACACCTTC.

This clone was recorded once. V is TRBV9 and J is TRBJ2-3, with 7 bases that match TRBD1. There are 16 residues in the CDR3. The germline V gene encodes CDR1 SGDLS and CDR2 YYNGEE. Germline trimming cut 5 bases from V and 0 bases from J; bases unmatched to any gene: 9. In DNA form, the CDR3 reads TGTGCCAGCAGTCGTTCCGGGACAGCAAGCACAGATACGCAGTATTTT. Its protein product is CASSRSGTASTDTQYF.

The rearrangement uses TRBV10-2 and TRBJ2-5; D is perhaps TRBD1 or TRBD2 (5 bases each). CDR1 is WSHSY and CDR2 is SAAADI in the germline V gene. This CDR3 has 12 amino acids. V lost 5 bases to trimming and J lost 5 bases, with 9 bases between them. CDR3 nucleotides: TGCGCCAGCAGTATGAGGGGCGAGACCCAGTACTTC. Residues: CASSMRGETQYF.

V and J are TRBV4-2 and TRBJ2-1, with 7 positions matching TRBD1. The CDR3 consists of 19 residues. Unmatched junction bases numbered 14, after V lost 0 bases and J lost 3 bases. The V gene's germline CDR1 is LGHNA and CDR2 YNFKEQ. CDR3 protein: CASSQDARVGQAGYNEQFF. CDR3 bases: TGTGCCAGCAGCCAAGATGCCCGCGTAGGACAGGCGGGCTACAATGAGCAGTTCTTC.

The chain joins TRBV20-1 to TRBJ1-5, with a tentative D call TRBD1 (6 bases). Trimming shortened V by 7 bases and J by 7 bases, and 11 bases separated the two germline ends. The CDR3 extends over 11 amino acids. Germline CDR1 reads DFQATT; CDR2 reads SNEGSKA (reference sequence). The CDR3, as DNA: TGCAGTGTTCCGGGGGGCCAGCCCCAGCATTTT. It codes for CSVPGGQPQHF.

V and J are TRBV13 and TRBJ1-1; 7 positions match TRBD1. The CDR3 length is 15 residues. Germline V gene lookup returns CDR1 PRHDT and CDR2 FYEKMQ (reference sequence). J gave up 0 bases and V 0 bases, and 1 base lay outside the gene matches. CDR3 bases: TGTGCCAGCAGCTTAGGGGGACAGATGAACACTGAAGCTTTCTTT. Amino acids: CASSLGGQMNTEAFF.

The chain employs TRBV30 and TRBJ1-2, with D possibly TRBD1 on 6 matching bases. Trimming stripped 4 bases from V and 2 bases from J, with 11 bases between. The CDR3 covers 13 residues. Looked up from germline, CDR1 is GTSNPN and CDR2 is SVGIG (reference sequence). The CDR3 is CAWTQGPNYGYTF. In DNA form, the CDR3 reads TGTGCCTGGACTCAGGGGCCGAACTATGGCTACACCTTC.

The chain combines TRBV6-5 with TRBJ1-2, with 7 bases matching TRBD1. Looked up from germline, CDR1 is MNHEY and CDR2 is SVGAGI. V was pared by 7 bases and J by 4 bases, with 3 bases of the junction left unmatched. The CDR3 extends over 12 amino acids. The CDR3 region has the DNA TGTGCCAGCAAACAGGGGCCCTATGGCTACACCTTC. This gives the protein CASKQGPYGYTF.

This clone came up a few times. This chain links TRBV19 with TRBJ1-1; D uncertain. Trimming removed 4 bases at V and 4 bases at J, with 10 bases between. CDR3 size: 13 residues. The V gene's germline CDR1 is LNHDA and CDR2 SQIVND (reference sequence). As DNA, the CDR3 is TGTGCCAGTAGTACGCCGACCTCCACTGAAGCTTTCTTT. It codes for CASSTPTSTEAFF.

This rearrangement joins TRBV9 to TRBJ1-1; D gene uncertain. The germline V and J ends were trimmed by 0 bases and 1 base, with 10 bases remaining between them. Germline V gene sequence: CDR1 SGDLS, CDR2 YYNGEE. The CDR3 spans 15 residues. The CDR3 loop reads CASSVGGGPNTEAFF. Here the CDR3 DNA reads TGTGCCAGCAGCGTAGGAGGAGGGCCGAACACTGAAGCTTTCTTT.

The CDR3 nucleotides are TGTGCCAGCAGCGTCCTCAATCAGCCCCAGCATTTT. Protein: CASSVLNQPQHF. The chain carries TRBV7-2 and TRBJ1-5; no clear D gene. V was clipped by 5 bases and J by 3 bases, with 5 bases between them. Germline CDR1 SGHTA, CDR2 FQGNSA. This CDR3 has 12 residues.

The genes are TRBV4-1 and TRBJ2-7, with 11 bases fitting TRBD1. The CDR3 is made up of 13 amino acids. V lost 4 bases, J lost 5 bases, and 1 base stayed unmatched. In germline, CDR1 is MGHRA, CDR2 YSYEKL. CDR3: CASSRTGGDEQYF. The CDR3 region has the DNA TGCGCCAGCAGCCGGACAGGGGGCGACGAGCAGTACTTC.